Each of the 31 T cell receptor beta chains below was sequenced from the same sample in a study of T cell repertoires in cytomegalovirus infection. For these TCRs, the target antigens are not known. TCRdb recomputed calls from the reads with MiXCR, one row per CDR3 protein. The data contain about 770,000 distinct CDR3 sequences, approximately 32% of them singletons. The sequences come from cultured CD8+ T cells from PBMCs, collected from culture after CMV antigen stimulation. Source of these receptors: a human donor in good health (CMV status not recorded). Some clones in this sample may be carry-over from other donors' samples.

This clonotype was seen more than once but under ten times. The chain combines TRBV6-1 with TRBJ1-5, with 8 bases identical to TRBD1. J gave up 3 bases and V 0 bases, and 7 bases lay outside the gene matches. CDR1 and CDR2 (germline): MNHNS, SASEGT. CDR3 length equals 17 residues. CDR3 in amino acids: CASSEAAGGRVNQPQHF. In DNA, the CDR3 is TGTGCCAGCAGTGAAGCGGCAGGGGGCAGGGTCAATCAGCCCCAGCATTTT.

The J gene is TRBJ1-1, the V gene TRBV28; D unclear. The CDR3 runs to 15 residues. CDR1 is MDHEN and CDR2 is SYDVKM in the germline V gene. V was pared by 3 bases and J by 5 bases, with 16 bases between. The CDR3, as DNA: TGTGCCAGCAGTTTTACGGGGAAGAGACGGACTGAAGCTTTCTTT. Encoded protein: CASSFTGKRRTEAFF.

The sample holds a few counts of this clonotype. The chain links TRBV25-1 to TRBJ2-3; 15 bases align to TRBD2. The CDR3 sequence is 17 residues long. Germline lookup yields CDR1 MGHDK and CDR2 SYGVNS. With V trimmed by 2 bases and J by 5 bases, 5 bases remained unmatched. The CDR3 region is CASSERTSGGAEDTQYF. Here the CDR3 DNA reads TGTGCCAGCAGTGAACGGACTAGCGGGGGGGCCGAAGATACGCAGTATTTT.

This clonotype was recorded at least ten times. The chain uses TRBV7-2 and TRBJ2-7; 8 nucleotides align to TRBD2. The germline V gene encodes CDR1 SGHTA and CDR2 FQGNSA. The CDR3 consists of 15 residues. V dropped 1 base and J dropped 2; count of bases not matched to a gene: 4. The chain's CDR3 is CASSLERGGPYEQYV. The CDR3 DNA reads TGTGCCAGCAGCTTAGAACGGGGGGGTCCCTACGAGCAGTACGTC.

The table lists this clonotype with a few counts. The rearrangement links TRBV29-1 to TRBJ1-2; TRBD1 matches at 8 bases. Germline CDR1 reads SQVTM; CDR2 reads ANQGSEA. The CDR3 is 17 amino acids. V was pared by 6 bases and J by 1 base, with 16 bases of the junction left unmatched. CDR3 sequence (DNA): TGCAGCGTCGAAACACCGACAGGGGCCCAGTATAACTATGGCTACACCTTC. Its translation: CSVETPTGAQYNYGYTF.

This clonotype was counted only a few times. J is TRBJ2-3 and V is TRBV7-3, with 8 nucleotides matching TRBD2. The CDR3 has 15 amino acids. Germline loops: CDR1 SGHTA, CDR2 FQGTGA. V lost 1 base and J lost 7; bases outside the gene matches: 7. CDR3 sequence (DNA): TGTGCCAGCAGCTTAATCGGGGGGGGACCAAATACGCAGTATTTT. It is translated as CASSLIGGGPNTQYF.

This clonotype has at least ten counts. The CDR3 reads CASSLFRSRGTDTQYF. DNA of the CDR3: TGTGCCAGCAGCTTATTTAGGTCTCGGGGTACAGATACGCAGTATTTT. The chain is built from TRBV7-2 and TRBJ2-3, with a possible D match to TRBD2 (5 bases). Trimming shortened V by 2 bases and J by 3 bases, and 15 bases separated the two germline ends. The CDR3 is 16 amino acids. Per the germline V gene, CDR1 is SGHTA and CDR2 is FQGNSA.

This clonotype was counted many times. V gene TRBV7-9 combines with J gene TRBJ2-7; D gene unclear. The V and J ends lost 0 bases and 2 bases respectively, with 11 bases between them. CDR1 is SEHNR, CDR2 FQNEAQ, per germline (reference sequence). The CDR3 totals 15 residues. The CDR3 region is CASSLARHSAYEQYF. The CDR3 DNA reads TGTGCCAGCAGCTTAGCTCGACATTCGGCCTACGAGCAGTACTTC.

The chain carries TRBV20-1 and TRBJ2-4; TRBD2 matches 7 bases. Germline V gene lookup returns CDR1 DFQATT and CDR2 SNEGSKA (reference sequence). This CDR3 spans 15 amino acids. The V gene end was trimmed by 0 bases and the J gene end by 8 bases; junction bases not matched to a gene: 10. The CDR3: CSARDIGGGGDIQYF. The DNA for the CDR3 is TGCAGTGCTAGAGATATTGGCGGGGGAGGAGACATTCAGTACTTC.

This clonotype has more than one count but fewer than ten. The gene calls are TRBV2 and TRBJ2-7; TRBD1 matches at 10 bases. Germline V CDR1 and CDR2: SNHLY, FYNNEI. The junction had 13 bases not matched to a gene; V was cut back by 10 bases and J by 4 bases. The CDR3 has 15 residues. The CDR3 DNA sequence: TGTGCCACCCTGGGACAGGGGAAGAACGGTTACGAGCAGTACTTC. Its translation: CATLGQGKNGYEQYF.

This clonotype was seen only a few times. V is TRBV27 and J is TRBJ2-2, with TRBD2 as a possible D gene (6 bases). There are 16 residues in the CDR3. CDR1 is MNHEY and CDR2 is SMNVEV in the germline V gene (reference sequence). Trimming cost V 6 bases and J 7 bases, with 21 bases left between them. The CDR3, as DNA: TGTGCCAGCAGCTCGGAGGAGGGTTCTAAGAGCGGGGAGCTGTTTTTT. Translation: CASSSEEGSKSGELFF.

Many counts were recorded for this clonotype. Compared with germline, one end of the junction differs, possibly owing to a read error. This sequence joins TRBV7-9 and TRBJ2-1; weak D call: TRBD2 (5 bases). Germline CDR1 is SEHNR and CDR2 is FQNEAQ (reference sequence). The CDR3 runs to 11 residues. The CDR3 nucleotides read TGTGCCAGCAGCCTAGCCGATGAGCAGTTCTTC. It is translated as CASSLADEQFF.

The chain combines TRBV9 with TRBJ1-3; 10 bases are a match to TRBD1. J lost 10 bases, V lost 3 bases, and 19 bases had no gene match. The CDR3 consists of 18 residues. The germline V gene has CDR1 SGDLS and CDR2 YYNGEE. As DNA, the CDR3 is TGTGCCAGCAGCGAATCCGGGACAGGGGCCCTTCCTGGGGGAACCATATATTTT. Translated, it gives CASSESGTGALPGGTIYF.

The CDR3 region has the DNA TGTGCCAGCAGCCAAGCCACATATGGCTACACCTTC. Its translation is CASSQATYGYTF. The rearrangement joins TRBV14 to TRBJ1-2; D gene unclear. The CDR3 loop spans 12 amino acids. Trimming stripped 1 base from V and 5 bases from J, with 5 bases between. The germline V gene has CDR1 SGHDN and CDR2 FVKESK.

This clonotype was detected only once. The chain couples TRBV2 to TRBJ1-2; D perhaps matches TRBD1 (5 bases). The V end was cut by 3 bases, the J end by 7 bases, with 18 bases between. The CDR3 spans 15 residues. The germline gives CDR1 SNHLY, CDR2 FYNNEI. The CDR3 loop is CASSEYGTPAIGYTF. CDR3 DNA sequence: TGTGCCAGCAGTGAGTACGGGACCCCCGCTATTGGCTACACCTTC.

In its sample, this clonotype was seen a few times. In DNA, the CDR3 is TGCAGTGCGCGGGCTGCTAGCACAGATACGCAGTATTTT. Translation gives CSARAASTDTQYF. The gene calls are TRBV20-1 and TRBJ2-3, with D perhaps TRBD2 (5 bases). The CDR3 is made up of 13 amino acids. The germline V gene encodes CDR1 DFQATT and CDR2 SNEGSKA (reference sequence). Deletions cut 6 bases from V and 0 bases from J, with 10 bases between.

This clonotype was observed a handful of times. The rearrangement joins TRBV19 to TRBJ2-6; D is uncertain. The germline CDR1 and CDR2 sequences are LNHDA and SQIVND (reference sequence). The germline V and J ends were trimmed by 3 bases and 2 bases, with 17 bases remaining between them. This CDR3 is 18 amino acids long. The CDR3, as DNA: TGTGCCAGTAGTATTCGACCAGCATTGTTTCCTGGGGCCAACGTCCTGACTTTC. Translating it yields CASSIRPALFPGANVLTF.

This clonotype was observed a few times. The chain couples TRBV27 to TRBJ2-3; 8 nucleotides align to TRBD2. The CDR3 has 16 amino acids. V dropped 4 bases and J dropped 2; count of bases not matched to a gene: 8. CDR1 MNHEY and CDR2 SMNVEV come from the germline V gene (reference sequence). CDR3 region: CASSYRAGGYTDTQYF. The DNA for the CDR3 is TGTGCCAGCAGTTACCGCGCGGGGGGCTACACAGATACGCAGTATTTT.

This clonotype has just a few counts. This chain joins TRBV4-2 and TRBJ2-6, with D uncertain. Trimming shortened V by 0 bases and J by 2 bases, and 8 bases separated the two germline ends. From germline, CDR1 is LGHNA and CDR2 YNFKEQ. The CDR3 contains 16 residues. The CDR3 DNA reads TGTGCCAGCAGCCAAGAGGTCCTAGCTGGGGCCAACGTCCTGACTTTC. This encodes CASSQEVLAGANVLTF.

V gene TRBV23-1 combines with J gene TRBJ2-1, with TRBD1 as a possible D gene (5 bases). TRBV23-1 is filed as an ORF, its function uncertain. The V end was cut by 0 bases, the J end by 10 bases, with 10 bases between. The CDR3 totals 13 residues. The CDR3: CASSQSTVQEQFF. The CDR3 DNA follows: TGCGCCAGCAGTCAATCGACAGTCCAAGAGCAGTTCTTC.

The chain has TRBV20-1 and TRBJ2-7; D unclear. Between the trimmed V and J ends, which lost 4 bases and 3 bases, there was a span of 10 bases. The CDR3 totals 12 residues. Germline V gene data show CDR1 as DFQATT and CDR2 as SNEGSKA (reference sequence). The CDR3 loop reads CSAILGYYEQYF. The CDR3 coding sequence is TGCAGTGCTATACTCGGGTACTACGAGCAGTACTTC.

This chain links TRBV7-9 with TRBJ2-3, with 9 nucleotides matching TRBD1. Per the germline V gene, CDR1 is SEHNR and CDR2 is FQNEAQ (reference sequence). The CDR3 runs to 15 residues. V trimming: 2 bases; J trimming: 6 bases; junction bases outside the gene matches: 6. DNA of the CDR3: TGTGCCAGCAGCTTATCGCTGGACAGGGGTGATACGCAGTATTTT. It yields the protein CASSLSLDRGDTQYF.

The CDR3 region has the DNA TGTGCCAGCAGTCTCGGGGTCGACAGGGGCTACGAGCAGTACTTC. This encodes CASSLGVDRGYEQYF. The gene calls are TRBV12-3 or TRBV12-4 and TRBJ2-7; 8 bases line up with TRBD1. J lost 3 bases, V lost 5 bases, and 9 bases had no gene match. This CDR3 has 15 amino acids.

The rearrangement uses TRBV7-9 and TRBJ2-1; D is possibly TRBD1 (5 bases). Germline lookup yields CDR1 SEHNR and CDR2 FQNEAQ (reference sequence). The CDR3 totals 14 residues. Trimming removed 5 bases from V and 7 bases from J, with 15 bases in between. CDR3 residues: CASSAISTDNEQFF. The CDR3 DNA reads TGTGCCAGCAGCGCGATATCGACAGATAATGAGCAGTTCTTC.

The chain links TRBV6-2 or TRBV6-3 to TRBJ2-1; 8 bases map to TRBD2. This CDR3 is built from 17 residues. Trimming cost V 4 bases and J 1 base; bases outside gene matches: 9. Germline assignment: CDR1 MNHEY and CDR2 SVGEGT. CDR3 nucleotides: TGTGCCAGCAGTTGGTCCGGGGGGGCGGAATCCTACAATGAGCAGTTCTTC. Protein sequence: CASSWSGGAESYNEQFF.

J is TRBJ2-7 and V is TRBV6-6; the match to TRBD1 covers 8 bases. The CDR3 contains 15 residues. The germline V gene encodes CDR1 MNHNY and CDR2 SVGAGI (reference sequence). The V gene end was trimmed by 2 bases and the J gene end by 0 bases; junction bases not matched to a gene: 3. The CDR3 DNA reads TGTGCCAGCAGTTACGGGACAGGATACTCCTACGAGCAGTACGTC. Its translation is CASSYGTGYSYEQYV.

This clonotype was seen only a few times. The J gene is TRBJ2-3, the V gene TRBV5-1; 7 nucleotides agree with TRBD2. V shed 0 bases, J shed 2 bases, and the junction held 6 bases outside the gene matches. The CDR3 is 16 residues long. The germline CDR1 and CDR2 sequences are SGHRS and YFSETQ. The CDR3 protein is CASSLAGGGFTDTQYF. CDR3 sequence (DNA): TGCGCCAGCAGCTTGGCCGGCGGGGGATTCACAGATACGCAGTATTTT. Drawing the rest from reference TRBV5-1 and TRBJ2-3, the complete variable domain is KAGVTQTPRYLIKTRGQQVTLSCSPISGHRSVSWYQQTPGQGLQFLFEYFSETQRNKGNFPGRFSGRQFSNSRSEMNVSTLELGDSALYLCASSLAGGGFTDTQYFGPGTRLTVL.

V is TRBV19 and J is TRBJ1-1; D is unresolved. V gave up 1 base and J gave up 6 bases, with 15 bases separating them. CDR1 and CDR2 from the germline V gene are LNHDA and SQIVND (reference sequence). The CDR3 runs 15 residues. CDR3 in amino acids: CASSIGAAPRAEAFF. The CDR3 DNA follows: TGTGCCAGTAGTATAGGAGCGGCCCCAAGGGCTGAAGCTTTCTTT. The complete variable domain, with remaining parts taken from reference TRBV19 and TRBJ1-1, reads DGGITQSPKYLFRKEGQNVTLSCEQNLNHDAMYWYRQDPGQGLRLIYYSQIVNDFQKGDIAEGYSVSREKKESFPLTVTSAQKNPTAFYLCASSIGAAPRAEAFFGQGTRLTVV.

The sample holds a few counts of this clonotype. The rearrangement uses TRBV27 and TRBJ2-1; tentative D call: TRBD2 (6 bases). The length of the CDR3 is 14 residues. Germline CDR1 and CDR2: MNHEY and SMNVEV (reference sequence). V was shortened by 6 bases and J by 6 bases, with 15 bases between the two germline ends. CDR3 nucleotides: TGTGCCAGCAGCTTAGGGACTGTTATCAATGAGCAGTTCTTC. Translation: CASSLGTVINEQFF.

CDR3 DNA: TGTGCCACTGGACGGACAACAGATACGCAGTATTTT. Translated, it gives CATGRTTDTQYF. This sequence joins TRBV27 and TRBJ2-3; a weak D match, TRBD1 (5 bases). Germline V lookup: CDR1 MNHEY, CDR2 SMNVEV (reference sequence). Deletions cut 10 bases from V and 3 bases from J, with 11 bases between. The CDR3 totals 12 residues.

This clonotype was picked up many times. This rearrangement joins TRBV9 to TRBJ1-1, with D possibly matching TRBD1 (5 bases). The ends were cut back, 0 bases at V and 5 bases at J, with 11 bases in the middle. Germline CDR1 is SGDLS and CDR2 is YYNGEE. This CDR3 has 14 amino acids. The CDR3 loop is CASSVDGAVTEAFF. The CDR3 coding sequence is TGTGCCAGCAGCGTAGATGGGGCTGTGACTGAAGCTTTCTTT.